Sequencing of this T cell receptor beta chain was carried out in a study of low-dose radiotherapy and immunotherapy resistance in tumors. Study information: One day prior to radiation and immunotherapy, intravenous cyclophosphamide at 200 mg/m2 was given, repeated every two weeks.

Time point given: before trial treatment. This clonotype was found many times. From germline, CDR1 is SGHAT and CDR2 FQNNGV. Losses at the gene ends were 4 bases for V and 10 bases for J; bases not matched to a gene: 4. This CDR3 has 12 amino acids. Alpha- and beta-chain coverage of first-strand cDNA came from TRAV- and TRBV-specific primers. The authors amplified TCRs for 20 to 25 PCR cycles with a constant-region primer and a V-primer adapter. TCRdb fed the reads into MiXCR, producing one record per CDR3 protein. Of approximately 89,000 distinct CDR3 sequences in the sample, approximately 20% were seen once.

This TCR came from a male donor with prostate cancer. The material sequenced was PBMCs, taken before treatment. The chain is built from TRBV11-2 and TRBJ2-1, with 7 bases that match TRBD2. The CDR3 nucleotides read TGTGCCAGCAGCTCCCCCGGGGGGGAGCAGTTCTTC. Amino acid sequence: CASSSPGGEQFF.